One TCR beta chain is described in this entry. Via MiXCR, TCRdb re-called the RT-PCR reads, giving one row per CDR3 protein. The data contain 550,000 to 750,000 distinct CDR3 sequences, approximately 15% of them singletons. The V gene lost 6 bases and the J gene lost 11 bases, with 16 bases spanning the gap. CDR1 LNHNV and CDR2 YYDKDF come from the germline V gene (reference sequence). The CDR3 has 13 residues. The origin of this receptor is a female donor in good health, serving as a healthy control. The specimen was memory CD4+ T cells from blood. The chain employs TRBV15 and TRBJ1-4; D call uncertain. This CDR3 reads CATSTVSASKLFF. As DNA, the CDR3 is TGTGCCACCAGTACAGTCTCGGCCTCCAAACTGTTTTTT.